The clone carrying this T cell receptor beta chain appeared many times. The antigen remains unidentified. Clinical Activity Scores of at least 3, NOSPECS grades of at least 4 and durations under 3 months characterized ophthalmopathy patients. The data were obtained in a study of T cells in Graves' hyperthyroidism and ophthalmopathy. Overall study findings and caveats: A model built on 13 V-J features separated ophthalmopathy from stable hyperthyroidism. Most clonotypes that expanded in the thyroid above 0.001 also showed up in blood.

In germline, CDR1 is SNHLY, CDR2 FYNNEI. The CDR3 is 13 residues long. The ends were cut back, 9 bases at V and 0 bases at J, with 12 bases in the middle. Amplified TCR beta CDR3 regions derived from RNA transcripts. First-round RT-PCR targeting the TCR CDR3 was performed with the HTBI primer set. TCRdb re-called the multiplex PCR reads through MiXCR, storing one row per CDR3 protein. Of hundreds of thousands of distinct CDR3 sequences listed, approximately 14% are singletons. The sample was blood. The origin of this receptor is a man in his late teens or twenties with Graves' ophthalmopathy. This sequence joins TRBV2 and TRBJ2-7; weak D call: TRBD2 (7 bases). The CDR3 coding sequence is TGTGCCAGAGGTGCGGGGGCCTCCTACGAGCAGTACTTC. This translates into CARGAGASYEQYF.